This TCR beta chain was sequenced in a study of cytomegalovirus exposure and HLA in healthy donors. Whole-study results and caveats: The tendency of first-cohort TCR clusters to co-occur in the roughly 130 validation repertoires emerged from a later analysis. Reported performance of the classifier showed diagnosis of cytomegalovirus status with high specificity and sensitivity. A few CMV-associated chains proved CMV antigen-specific in vitro.

With regard to this clone: The target antigen is unknown.

Germline V lookup: CDR1 MDHEN, CDR2 SYDVKM. There are 13 residues in the CDR3. V was pared by 4 bases and J by 5 bases, with 4 bases of the junction left unmatched. The donors were in the approximately 120-subject validation cohort; that cohort was separate from the roughly 620-subject first cohort. Sequencing was performed with immunoSEQ multiplex PCR; in TCRdb, only in-frame clones are kept and a portion is missing. This table has approximately 110,000 clones, 86% appearing once. Sequenced sample: PBMCs. The TCR sequence derives from a woman aged 18-29 years in good health and CMV-seropositive. This chain uses TRBV28 with TRBJ1-1; the match to TRBD1 covers 7 bases. The CDR3, as DNA: TGTGCCAGCAGTTCTGACAGGGTAACTGAAGCTTTCTTT. Protein: CASSSDRVTEAFF.